The present T cell receptor beta chain was sequenced within a study of radiotherapy plus CTLA-4 blockade in lung cancer. Study summary: Disease control was present in around a third of patients, and objective responses in 15% to 20%. Study-wide results and caveats: Blood TCR clones of tumor origin expanded after radiotherapy plus ipilimumab. The best prediction of response reportedly came from early blood T cell clone dynamics, with interferon-beta.

To note about this clone: Its antigen is not known.

The repertoire was sequenced with immunoSEQ multiplex PCR; TCRdb's copy has only in-frame clones and lacks some. The sample holds about 40,000 clones; 79% are singletons and the top ten take 20% to 25%. Losses at the gene ends were 3 bases for V and 9 bases for J; bases not matched to a gene: 10. The CDR3 sequence is 15 residues long. Germline assignment: CDR1 LGHNA and CDR2 YNFKEQ. Those patients who had chemo-refractory metastatic non-small-cell lung cancer were given focal radiation along with CTLA-4 blockade through ipilimumab. The source of this sequence is a human donor with non-small cell lung cancer that progressed on radiotherapy plus ipilimumab. This specimen was peripheral blood, taken from a patient treated with radiotherapy plus ipilimumab. The V call is TRBV4-2, the J call TRBJ2-1, with TRBD1 identical over 8 bases. Written as DNA, the CDR3 is TGTGCCAGCAGCCAGGGACAGGCTATTCAGGGTGAGCAGTTCTTC. This translates into CASSQGQAIQGEQFF.